This T cell receptor beta chain comes out of a study of blood T cells in healthy people across ages. A second about 6 to 11 cycle PCR used barcoded and J-beta primers. TCRdb used MiXCR to reprocess the 5' RACE reads, holding one entry per CDR3 protein. Of about 970,000 distinct CDR3 sequences listed, roughly 50% are singletons. Per-sample yields of isolated PBMCs were at least 6.5 million. The CDR3 is made up of 17 amino acids. The ends were cut back, 3 bases at V and 2 bases at J, with 19 bases in the middle. Germline loops: CDR1 MDHEN, CDR2 SYDVKM. The sequencing input was blood. This rearrangement joins TRBV28 to TRBJ1-2, with D perhaps matching TRBD1 (5 bases). The source of this sequence is a woman aged 60-70 years in good health. Here the CDR3 DNA reads TGTGCCAGCAGTTTTGGGTTGATCGCAGGGCCCAACTATGGCTACACCTTC. Amino acids: CASSFGLIAGPNYGYTF.